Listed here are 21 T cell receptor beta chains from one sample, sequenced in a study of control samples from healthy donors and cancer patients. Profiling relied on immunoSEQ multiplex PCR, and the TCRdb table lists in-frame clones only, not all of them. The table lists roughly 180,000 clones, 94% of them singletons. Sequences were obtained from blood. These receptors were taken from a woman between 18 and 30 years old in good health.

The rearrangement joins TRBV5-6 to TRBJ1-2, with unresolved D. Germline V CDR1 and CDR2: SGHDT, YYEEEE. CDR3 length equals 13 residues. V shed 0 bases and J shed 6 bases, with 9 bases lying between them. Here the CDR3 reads CASSLGSSDGYTF. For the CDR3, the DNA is TGTGCCAGCAGCTTGGGGAGTTCCGATGGCTACACCTTC.

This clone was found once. CDR3 loop: CASRTPGQGHQPQHF. DNA for the CDR3: TGTGCCAGCAGGACCCCGGGACAGGGCCATCAGCCCCAGCATTTT. This chain connects TRBV28 to TRBJ1-5; 9 bases align to TRBD1. The CDR3 length is 15 residues. Germline V gene lookup returns CDR1 MDHEN and CDR2 SYDVKM. V lost 6 bases to trimming and J lost 5 bases; unmatched junction nucleotides: 8. Full variable domain (remainder filled in from reference TRBV28 and TRBJ1-5): DVKVTQSSRYLVKRTGEKVFLECVQDMDHENMFWYRQDPGLGLRLIYFSYDVKMKEKGDIPEGYSVSREKKERFSLILESASTNQTSMYLCASRTPGQGHQPQHFGDGTRLSIL.

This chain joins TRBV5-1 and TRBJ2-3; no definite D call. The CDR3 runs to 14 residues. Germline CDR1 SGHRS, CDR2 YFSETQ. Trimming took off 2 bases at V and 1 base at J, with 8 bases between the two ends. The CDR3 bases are TGCGCCAGCAGCTTAGGCGACCGCACAGATACGCAGTATTTT. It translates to CASSLGDRTDTQYF.

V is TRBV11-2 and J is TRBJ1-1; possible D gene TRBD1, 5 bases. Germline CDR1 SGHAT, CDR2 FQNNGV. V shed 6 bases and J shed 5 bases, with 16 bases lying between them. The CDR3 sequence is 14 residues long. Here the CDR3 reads CASSWDRPRTEAFF. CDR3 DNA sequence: TGTGCCAGCAGTTGGGACCGTCCCAGGACTGAAGCTTTCTTT.

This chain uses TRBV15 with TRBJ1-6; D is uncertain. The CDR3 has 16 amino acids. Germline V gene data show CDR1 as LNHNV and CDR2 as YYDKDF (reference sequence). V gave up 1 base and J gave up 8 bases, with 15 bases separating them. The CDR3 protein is CATSRGRLRVDSPLHF. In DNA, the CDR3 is TGTGCCACCAGCAGAGGGAGGCTTAGGGTGGATTCACCCCTCCACTTT.

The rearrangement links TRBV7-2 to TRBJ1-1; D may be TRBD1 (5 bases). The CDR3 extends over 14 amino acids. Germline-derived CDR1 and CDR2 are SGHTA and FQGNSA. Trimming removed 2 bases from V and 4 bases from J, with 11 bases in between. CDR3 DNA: TGTGCCAGCAGCTTACAGGGATCCGGCACTGAAGCTTTCTTT. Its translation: CASSLQGSGTEAFF.

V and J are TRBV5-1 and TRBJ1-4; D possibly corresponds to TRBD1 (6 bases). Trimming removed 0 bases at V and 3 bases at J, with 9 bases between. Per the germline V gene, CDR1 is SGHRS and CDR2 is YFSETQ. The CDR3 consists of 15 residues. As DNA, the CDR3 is TGCGCCAGCAGCTTGGTCGGGACACCTAATGAAAAACTGTTTTTT. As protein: CASSLVGTPNEKLFF.

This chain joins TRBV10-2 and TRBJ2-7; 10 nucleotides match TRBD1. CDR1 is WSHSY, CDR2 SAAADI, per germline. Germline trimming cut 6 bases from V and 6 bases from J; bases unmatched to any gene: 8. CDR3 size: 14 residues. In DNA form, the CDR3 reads TGCGCCAGCAGGGGACAGGGGCGGACGGGCGAGCAGTACTTC. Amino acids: CASRGQGRTGEQYF.

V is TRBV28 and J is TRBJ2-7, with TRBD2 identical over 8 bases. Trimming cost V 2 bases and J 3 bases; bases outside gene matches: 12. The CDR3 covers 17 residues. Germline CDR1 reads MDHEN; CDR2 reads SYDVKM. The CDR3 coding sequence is TGTGCCAGCAGTTTAGACGCCGCTAGCGGGCGGTACTACGAGCAGTACTTC. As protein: CASSLDAASGRYYEQYF. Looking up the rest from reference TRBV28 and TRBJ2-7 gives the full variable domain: DVKVTQSSRYLVKRTGEKVFLECVQDMDHENMFWYRQDPGLGLRLIYFSYDVKMKEKGDIPEGYSVSREKKERFSLILESASTNQTSMYLCASSLDAASGRYYEQYFGPGTRLTVT.

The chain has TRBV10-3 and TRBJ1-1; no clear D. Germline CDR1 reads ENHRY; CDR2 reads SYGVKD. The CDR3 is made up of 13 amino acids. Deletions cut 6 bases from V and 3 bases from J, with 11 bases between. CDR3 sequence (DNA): TGTGCCATCAGCCCGAGCGGGGACACTGAAGCTTTCTTT. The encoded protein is CAISPSGDTEAFF.

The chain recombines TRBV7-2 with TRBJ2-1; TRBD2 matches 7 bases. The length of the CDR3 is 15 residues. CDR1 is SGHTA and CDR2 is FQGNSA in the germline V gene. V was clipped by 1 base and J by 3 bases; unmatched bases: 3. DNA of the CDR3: TGTGCCAGCAGCTTAGGTGGGGGGGTCTACAATGAGCAGTTCTTC. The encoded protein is CASSLGGGVYNEQFF.

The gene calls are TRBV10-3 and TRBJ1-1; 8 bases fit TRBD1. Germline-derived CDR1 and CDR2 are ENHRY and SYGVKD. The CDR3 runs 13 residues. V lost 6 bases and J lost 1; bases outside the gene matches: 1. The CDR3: CAISGTGNTEAFF. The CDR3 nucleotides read TGTGCCATCAGCGGGACAGGGAACACTGAAGCTTTCTTT.

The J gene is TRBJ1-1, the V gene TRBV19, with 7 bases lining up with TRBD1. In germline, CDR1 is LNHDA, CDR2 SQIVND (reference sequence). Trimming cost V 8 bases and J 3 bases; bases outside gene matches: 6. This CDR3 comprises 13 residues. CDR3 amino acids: CASSGRGDTEAFF. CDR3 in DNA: TGTGCCAGTTCGGGCAGGGGGGACACTGAAGCTTTCTTT.

Here the CDR3 DNA reads TGTGCCAGCGCCGAGAGGCGGACATTCGGGACCCAAGAGACCCAGTACTTC. Its translation: CASAERRTFGTQETQYF. The genes are TRBV7-6 and TRBJ2-5, with D perhaps TRBD1 or TRBD2 (5 bases each). The CDR3 spans 17 residues. Germline lookup yields CDR1 SGHVS and CDR2 FNYEAQ. Trimming took off 8 bases at V and 1 base at J, with 23 bases between the two ends.

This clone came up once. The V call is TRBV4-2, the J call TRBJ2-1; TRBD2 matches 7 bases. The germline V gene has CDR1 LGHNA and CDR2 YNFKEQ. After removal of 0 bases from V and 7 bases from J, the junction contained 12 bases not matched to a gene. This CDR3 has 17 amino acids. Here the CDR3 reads CASSQDVLRESVNEQFF. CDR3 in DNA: TGTGCCAGCAGCCAAGATGTCTTGCGGGAGTCGGTGAATGAGCAGTTCTTC.

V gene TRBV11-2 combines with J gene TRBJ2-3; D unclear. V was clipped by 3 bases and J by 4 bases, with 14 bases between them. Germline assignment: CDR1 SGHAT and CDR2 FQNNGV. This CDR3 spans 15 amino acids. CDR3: CASSFPPAWADTQYF. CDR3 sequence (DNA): TGTGCCAGCAGCTTCCCCCCGGCTTGGGCAGATACGCAGTATTTT.

CDR3 amino acids: CASSVGGGGSSGNTIYF. The CDR3 bases are TGTGCCAGCAGCGTAGGCGGGGGGGGTTCATCTGGAAACACCATATATTTT. The rearrangement joins TRBV9 to TRBJ1-3; possible D gene TRBD1, 5 bases. Trimming removed 0 bases at V and 1 base at J, with 14 bases between. Germline V lookup: CDR1 SGDLS, CDR2 YYNGEE. This CDR3 is built from 17 residues.

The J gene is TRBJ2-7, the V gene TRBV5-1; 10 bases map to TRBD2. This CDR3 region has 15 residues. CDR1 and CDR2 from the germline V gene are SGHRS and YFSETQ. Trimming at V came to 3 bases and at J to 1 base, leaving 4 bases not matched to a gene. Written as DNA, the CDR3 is TGCGCCAGCAGCTCCCTAGCGGGGGCGTCCTACGAGCAGTACTTC. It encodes CASSSLAGASYEQYF.

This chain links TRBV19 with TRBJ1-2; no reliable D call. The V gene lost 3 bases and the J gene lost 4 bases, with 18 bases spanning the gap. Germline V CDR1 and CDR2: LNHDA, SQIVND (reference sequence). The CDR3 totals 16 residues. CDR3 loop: CASSIFGWPAGYGYTF. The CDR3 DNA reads TGTGCCAGTAGTATTTTCGGTTGGCCCGCGGGCTATGGCTACACCTTC. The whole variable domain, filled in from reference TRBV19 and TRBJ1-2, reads DGGITQSPKYLFRKEGQNVTLSCEQNLNHDAMYWYRQDPGQGLRLIYYSQIVNDFQKGDIAEGYSVSREKKESFPLTVTSAQKNPTAFYLCASSIFGWPAGYGYTFGSGTRLTVV.

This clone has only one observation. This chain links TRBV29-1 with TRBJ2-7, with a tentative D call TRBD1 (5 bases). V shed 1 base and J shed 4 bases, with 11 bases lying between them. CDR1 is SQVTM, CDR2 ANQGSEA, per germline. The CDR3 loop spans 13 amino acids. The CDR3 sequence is CSVEAPGRYEQYF. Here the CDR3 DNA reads TGCAGCGTTGAAGCGCCAGGGCGTTACGAGCAGTACTTC.

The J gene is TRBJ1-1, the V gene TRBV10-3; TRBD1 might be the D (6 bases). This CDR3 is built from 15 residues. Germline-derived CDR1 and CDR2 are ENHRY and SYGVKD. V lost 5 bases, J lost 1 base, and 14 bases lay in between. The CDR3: CAISPRGGTNTEAFF. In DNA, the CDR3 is TGTGCCATCAGTCCGAGAGGGGGGACGAACACTGAAGCTTTCTTT.